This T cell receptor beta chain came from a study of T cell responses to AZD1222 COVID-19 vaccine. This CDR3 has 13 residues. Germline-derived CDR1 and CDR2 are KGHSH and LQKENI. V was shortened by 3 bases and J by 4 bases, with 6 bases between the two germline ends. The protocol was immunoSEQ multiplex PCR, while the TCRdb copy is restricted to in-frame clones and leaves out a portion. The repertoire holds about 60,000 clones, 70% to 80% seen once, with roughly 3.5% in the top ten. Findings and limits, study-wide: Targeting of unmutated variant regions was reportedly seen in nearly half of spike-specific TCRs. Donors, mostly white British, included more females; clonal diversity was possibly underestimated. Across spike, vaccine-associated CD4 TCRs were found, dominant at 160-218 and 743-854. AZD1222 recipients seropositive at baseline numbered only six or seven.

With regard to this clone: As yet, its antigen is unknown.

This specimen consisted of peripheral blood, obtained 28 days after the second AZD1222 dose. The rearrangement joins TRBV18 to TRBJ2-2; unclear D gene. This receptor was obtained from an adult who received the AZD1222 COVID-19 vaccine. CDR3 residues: CASSPDSTGELFF. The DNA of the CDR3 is TGTGCCAGCTCACCTGATAGCACCGGGGAGCTGTTTTTT.